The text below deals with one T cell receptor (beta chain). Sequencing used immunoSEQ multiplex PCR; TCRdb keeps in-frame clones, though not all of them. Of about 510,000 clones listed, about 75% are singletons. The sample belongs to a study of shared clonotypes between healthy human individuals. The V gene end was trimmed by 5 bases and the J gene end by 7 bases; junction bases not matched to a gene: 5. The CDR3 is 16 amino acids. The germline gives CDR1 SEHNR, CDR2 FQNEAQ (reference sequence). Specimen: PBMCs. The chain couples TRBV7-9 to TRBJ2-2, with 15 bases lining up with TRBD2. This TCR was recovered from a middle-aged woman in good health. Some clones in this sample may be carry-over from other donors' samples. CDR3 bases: TGTGCCAGCAGCCCGCGGACTAGCGGGAGGGACGGGGAGCTGTTTTTT. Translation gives CASSPRTSGRDGELFF.